This note documents a single T cell receptor beta chain sequence. These data originate in a study of blood T cell repertoires in COVID-19. Study-level information: Both acute and convalescent COVID-19 samples were obtained from the United States, Italy and Spain.

The length of the CDR3 is 17 residues. Germline CDR1 and CDR2: SGHRS and YFSETQ. V shed 7 bases and J shed 0 bases, with 19 bases lying between them. Repertoires were generated with immunoSEQ multiplex PCR, while TCRdb's copy carries only in-frame clones and drops some. The sample includes about 200,000 clones, more than 80% of them seen just once. Recruits, aged roughly 18 to 90 years, lived in roughly 22 US areas. Participant-reported clinical history was the basis for cohort assignment. The chain has TRBV5-1 and TRBJ2-2; perhaps TRBD1 as D (5 bases). The source is a woman aged 18-29 years who had recovered from COVID-19. The material sequenced was PBMCs or T cells enriched from blood (not recorded which). For the CDR3, the DNA is TGCGCCAGCCAGACTTCCCCAGGGTCCTCGAACACCGGGGAGCTGTTTTTT. Protein product: CASQTSPGSSNTGELFF.